These 17 T cell receptor beta chains originate from one sample sequenced in a study of Graves' ophthalmopathy and Graves' hyperthyroidism. Amplifying from RNA transcripts, the study obtained TCR beta CDR3 regions. First-round RT-PCR used HTBI primers; second-round multiplex PCR followed. Via MiXCR, TCRdb re-called the multiplex PCR reads, giving one row per CDR3 protein. The profile covers around 670,000 distinct CDR3 sequences, with 35% to 50% appearing a single time and around 40% taken by the ten largest. The sample consisted of peripheral blood. The receptors originated from an adult man with Graves' ophthalmopathy.

This clonotype has at least ten counts. The chain carries TRBV7-2 and TRBJ2-7, with a tentative D call TRBD2 (6 bases). The CDR3 spans 13 residues. Germline values: CDR1 SGHTA, CDR2 FQGNSA. The V end was cut by 5 bases, the J end by 3 bases, with 11 bases between. CDR3 bases: TGTGCCAGCAGCCGTCGGGGGTACTACGAGCAGTACTTC. Its translation is CASSRRGYYEQYF.

V gene TRBV6-5 combines with J gene TRBJ2-5; D not certain. Germline lookup yields CDR1 MNHEY and CDR2 SVGAGI. CDR3 length: 15 amino acids. V lost 7 bases, J lost 1 base, and 16 bases lay in between. DNA for the CDR3: TGTGCCAGCACCACCGACTGGGCAGGCCAAGAGACCCAGTACTTC. It specifies CASTTDWAGQETQYF.

There are many counts of this clonotype. The chain recombines TRBV20-1 with TRBJ2-5; D not certain. CDR3 size: 11 residues. Per the germline V gene, CDR1 is DFQATT and CDR2 is SNEGSKA (reference sequence). V lost 8 bases and J lost 1, with 8 bases in between. CDR3: CSWRVQETQYF. CDR3 nucleotides: TGCAGTTGGAGAGTCCAAGAGACCCAGTACTTC.

The rearrangement joins TRBV2 to TRBJ1-5; a possible D gene is TRBD1 (6 bases). Trimming took 3 bases from V and 11 from J, leaving 14 bases between them. The CDR3 is 13 amino acids. Germline loops: CDR1 SNHLY, CDR2 FYNNEI. This chain's CDR3 is CASSERTAPTQHF. CDR3 DNA sequence: TGTGCCAGCAGTGAGCGGACAGCGCCGACCCAGCATTTT.

Turning to this clonotype: A much larger clone differs by one base, so this may be a read error. The chain combines TRBV2 with TRBJ1-2; TRBD1 is a possible D gene (6 bases). Germline CDR1 and CDR2: SNHLY and FYNNEI. Trimming cost V 4 bases and J 4 bases, with 16 bases left between them. This CDR3 is built from 15 residues. CDR3 sequence: CASSVMQGLSYGYTF. CDR3 nucleotide sequence: TGTGCCAGCAGTGTGATGCAGGGGTTGAGCTATGGCTACACCTTC.

The chain carries TRBV3-1 and TRBJ1-1; D remains ambiguous. There are 15 residues in the CDR3. CDR1 and CDR2 (germline): LGHDT, YNNKEL (reference sequence). With 1 base removed from V and 6 bases from J, the gap between germline ends came to 15 bases. The CDR3 DNA is TGTGCCAGCAGCCAAGGTGACTTGATTCGGTCTGAAGCTTTCTTT. It codes for CASSQGDLIRSEAFF.

The chain is built from TRBV25-1 and TRBJ2-6, with D perhaps given as TRBD1 or TRBD2 (5 bases each). Germline V gene lookup returns CDR1 MGHDK and CDR2 SYGVNS. The CDR3 consists of 16 residues. The V and J ends lost 2 bases and 0 bases respectively, with 8 bases between them. The CDR3, as DNA: TGTGCCAGCAGTGAAGTGGGGGTCTCTGGGGCCAACGTCCTGACTTTC. It yields the protein CASSEVGVSGANVLTF.

This clonotype appeared a few times. One end of the junction does not line up with germline, which may come from a read error. This chain uses TRBV10-3 with TRBJ2-7; TRBD2 might be the D (7 bases). This CDR3 contains 14 residues. Per the germline V gene, CDR1 is ENHRY and CDR2 is SYGVKD. The CDR3 here is CASSGDIGGLEQYF. As DNA, the CDR3 is TGTGCCAGCAGTGGAGACATCGGGGGGCTCGAGCAGTACTTC.

The chain is built from TRBV24-1 and TRBJ1-5; D possibly corresponds to TRBD1 (5 bases). The V end lost 5 bases, the J end lost 6 bases, and 16 bases lay between the germline ends. The CDR3 loop spans 15 amino acids. Germline CDR1 is KGHDR and CDR2 is SFDVKD. CDR3 in amino acids: CATSAPGFGSQPQHF. CDR3 nucleotides: TGTGCCACCAGTGCCCCAGGGTTCGGGAGTCAGCCCCAGCATTTT.

V usage is TRBV20-1 and J usage is TRBJ2-7; no firm D call. The CDR3 is made up of 13 amino acids. The germline V gene encodes CDR1 DFQATT and CDR2 SNEGSKA (reference sequence). The V gene lost 0 bases and the J gene lost 2 bases, with 8 bases spanning the gap. The CDR3 reads CSAREAWAYEQYF. The CDR3, as DNA: TGCAGTGCTAGAGAGGCTTGGGCCTACGAGCAGTACTTC.

The table lists this clonotype with many counts. The chain carries TRBV6-5 and TRBJ1-3; D unclear. The V end lost 4 bases, the J end lost 9 bases, and 7 bases lay between the germline ends. CDR1 is MNHEY, CDR2 SVGAGI, per germline. CDR3 length equals 11 residues. CDR3 DNA sequence: TGTGCCAGCAGTTCCCGGGGCACCATATATTTT. This translates into CASSSRGTIYF.

This clonotype was seen many times. The chain links TRBV20-1 to TRBJ1-1; D remains unclear. The CDR3 is 13 amino acids. The V gene's germline CDR1 is DFQATT and CDR2 SNEGSKA (reference sequence). V was cut by 5 bases and J by 0 bases, with 10 bases left in between. In DNA form, the CDR3 reads TGCAGTGCTTGGAGGACTCTGAACACTGAAGCTTTCTTT. This gives the protein CSAWRTLNTEAFF.

This clonotype was found a few times. The chain recombines TRBV6-6 with TRBJ1-1, with a tentative D call TRBD1 (5 bases). V was trimmed by 3 bases and J by 4 bases, leaving 15 bases between them. The CDR3 has 15 residues. Germline loops: CDR1 MNHNY, CDR2 SVGAGI (reference sequence). The CDR3 DNA reads as TGTGCCAGCAGTTATCTGGCAGGGCAGGGCACTGAAGCTTTCTTT. This gives the protein CASSYLAGQGTEAFF.

A remark on this clonotype: Possible read error: a much larger clone is one base away. This rearrangement joins TRBV7-6 to TRBJ1-1; D remains unclear. Germline lookup yields CDR1 SGHVS and CDR2 FNYEAQ. The CDR3 has 13 amino acids. V gave up 7 bases and J gave up 1 base, with 10 bases separating them. Here the CDR3 reads CASKVSWNTEAFF. The CDR3 bases are TGTGCCAGCAAAGTTTCGTGGAACACTGAAGCTTTCTTT.

This clonotype showed up just a few times. The chain couples TRBV19 to TRBJ2-7; D remains unclear. Germline V gene lookup returns CDR1 LNHDA and CDR2 SQIVND (reference sequence). V lost 6 bases and J 0 bases, leaving 12 bases between the germline ends. There are 14 residues in the CDR3. CDR3 protein: CASRMQVASYEQYF. Written as DNA, the CDR3 is TGTGCCAGTAGGATGCAGGTCGCCTCCTACGAGCAGTACTTC.

This clonotype was detected only a few times. A read error may explain this, as a much larger clone is one base away. This chain joins TRBV10-2 and TRBJ1-5, with no clear D. The CDR3 length is 13 residues. Germline V gene sequence: CDR1 WSHSY, CDR2 SAAADI. The CDR3 loop reads CASSGTSNQPRHF. For the CDR3, the DNA is TGCGCCAGCAGTGGTACAAGCAATCAGCCCCGGCATTTT.

This clonotype was counted a few times. V is TRBV19 and J is TRBJ2-2; unclear D gene. CDR1 is LNHDA and CDR2 is SQIVND in the germline V gene (reference sequence). V lost 8 bases and J 5 bases, leaving 15 bases between the germline ends. CDR3 length: 14 residues. CDR3 sequence (DNA): TGTGCCAGTGTTCCCCGGAGAGGTACCGGGGAGCTGTTTTTT. This encodes CASVPRRGTGELFF.